Presented here are 5 T cell receptor beta chains from one specimen sequenced in a study of radiation and T cells in renal cell carcinoma. The time point: baseline pretreatment blood. As to treatment: 15 Gy SBRT to primary tumor, nephrectomy 4 weeks later. Profiling relied on immunoSEQ multiplex PCR, and the TCRdb table lists in-frame clones only, not all of them. The sample has approximately 45,000 clones, roughly four fifths seen once. The sample in question was blood, obtained from a patient whose treatment included radiotherapy and nephrectomy. Receptors were obtained from a woman in her 70s with renal cell carcinoma.

The table lists this clone with a count of one. The rearrangement links TRBV18 to TRBJ2-5; TRBD2 agrees at 13 bases. CDR1 is KGHSH and CDR2 is LQKENI in the germline V gene. The CDR3 covers 15 residues. V trimming: 2 bases; J trimming: 5 bases; junction bases outside the gene matches: 2. This CDR3 is CASSPGLAGVETQYF. DNA for the CDR3: TGTGCCAGCTCACCAGGACTAGCGGGGGTGGAGACCCAGTACTTC.

The genes are TRBV14 and TRBJ2-2; a possible D gene is TRBD1 (6 bases). CDR1 SGHDN and CDR2 FVKESK come from the germline V gene. The CDR3 totals 17 residues. V was trimmed by 0 bases and J by 2 bases, leaving 13 bases between them. CDR3 residues: CASSQEWQGSNTGELFF. The CDR3 coding sequence is TGTGCCAGCAGCCAAGAGTGGCAGGGGTCTAACACCGGGGAGCTGTTTTTT.

This chain connects TRBV5-4 to TRBJ2-2; 9 positions agree with TRBD2. This CDR3 has 16 residues. V shed 4 bases and J 6 bases; nucleotides not matched to a gene: 10. The V gene's germline CDR1 is SGHNT and CDR2 YYREEE (reference sequence). The CDR3 DNA sequence: TGTGCCAGCAGCACAAATAGCGGGAGTGGGCCCGGGGAGCTGTTTTTT. Its translation: CASSTNSGSGPGELFF.

The chain couples TRBV10-3 to TRBJ2-6, with unresolved D. V was trimmed by 10 bases and J by 0 bases, leaving 10 bases between them. The CDR3 length is 14 residues. The germline gives CDR1 ENHRY, CDR2 SYGVKD. CDR3 in DNA: TGTGCCACCACCTTTGACTCTGGGGCCAACGTCCTGACTTTC. This encodes CATTFDSGANVLTF.

CDR3 amino acids: CASSLSFRNTDTQYF. CDR3 DNA sequence: TGCGCCAGCAGCTTGAGTTTCCGGAACACAGATACGCAGTATTTT. The chain recombines TRBV5-1 with TRBJ2-3; D ambiguous. This CDR3 contains 15 residues. V dropped 1 base and J dropped 2 bases, with 11 bases sitting between them. Germline CDR1 SGHRS, CDR2 YFSETQ.